These 2 T cell receptor beta chains originate from one sample sequenced in a study of graft-versus-host responses after intestinal transplantation. The protocol was immunoSEQ multiplex PCR, while the TCRdb copy is restricted to in-frame clones and leaves out a portion. The sample shows some 110,000 clones, 85% to 95% of them seen only once. Antigens of these TCRs are unknown. The sample was unstimulated CD4+ T cells sorted from spleen or lymph node cells, taken before transplant. The receptors were sampled from a human donor who was the organ donor for an intestinal transplant.

The chain has TRBV5-1 and TRBJ1-2; tentatively, D is TRBD1 (5 bases). Germline V gives CDR1 SGHRS, CDR2 YFSETQ. Deletions cut 4 bases from V and 4 bases from J, with 17 bases between. CDR3 size: 15 residues. The CDR3 coding sequence is TGCGCCAGCAGCACCGAACGGGACGCCCGCTATGGCTACACCTTC. Translation: CASSTERDARYGYTF.

This chain connects TRBV27 to TRBJ1-5; D is unresolved. Germline CDR1 is MNHEY and CDR2 is SMNVEV (reference sequence). This CDR3 contains 13 residues. Trimming cost V 2 bases and J 5 bases, with 7 bases left between them. The CDR3 loop is CASSLRFDQPQHF. The CDR3, as DNA: TGTGCCAGCAGTTTAAGGTTTGATCAGCCCCAGCATTTT.